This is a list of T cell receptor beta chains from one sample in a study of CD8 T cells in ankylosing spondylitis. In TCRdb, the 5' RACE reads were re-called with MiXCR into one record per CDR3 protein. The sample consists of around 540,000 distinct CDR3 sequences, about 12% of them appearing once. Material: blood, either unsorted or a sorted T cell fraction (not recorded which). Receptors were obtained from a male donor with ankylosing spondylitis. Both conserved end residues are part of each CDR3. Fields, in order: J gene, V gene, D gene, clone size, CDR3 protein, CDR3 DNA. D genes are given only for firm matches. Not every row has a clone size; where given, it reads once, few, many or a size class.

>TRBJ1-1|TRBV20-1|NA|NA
CSARDTWGKGGTEAFF
TGCAGTGCTAGAGACACTTGGGGGAAAGGCGGCACTGAAGCTTTCTTT
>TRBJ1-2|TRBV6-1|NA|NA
CASSDRQTSYGYTF
TGTGCCAGCAGTGATCGGCAGACGTCCTATGGCTACACCTTC
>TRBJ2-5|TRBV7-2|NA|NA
CASSLAGTGKTQYF
TGTGCCAGCAGCTTAGCGGGGACGGGGAAGACCCAGTACTTC
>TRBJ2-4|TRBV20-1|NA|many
CSARGGADKNIQYF
TGCAGTGCCCGTGGGGGGGCCGACAAAAACATTCAGTACTTC
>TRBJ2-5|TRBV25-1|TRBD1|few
CASSDPQGAGETQYF
TGTGCCAGCAGTGATCCACAGGGGGCAGGGGAGACCCAGTACTTC
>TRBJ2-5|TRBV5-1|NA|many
CASSLVVGETQYF
TGCGCCAGCAGCTTGGTTGTGGGAGAGACCCAGTACTTC
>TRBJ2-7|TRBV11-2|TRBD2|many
CASSPGQTSGISYEQYF
TGTGCCAGCAGCCCCGGCCAGACTAGCGGGATCTCCTACGAGCAGTACTTC
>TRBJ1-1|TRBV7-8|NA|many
CASSPRTVTNTEAFF
TGTGCCAGCAGCCCCCGGACAGTCACGAACACTGAAGCTTTCTTT
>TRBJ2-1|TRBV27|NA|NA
CASSLFSDPSYNEQFF
TGTGCCAGCAGTTTATTCTCGGATCCCTCCTACAATGAGCAGTTCTTC
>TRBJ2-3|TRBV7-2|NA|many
CASSLQGRGTDTQYF
TGTGCCAGCAGCTTACAGGGCAGGGGCACAGATACGCAGTATTTT
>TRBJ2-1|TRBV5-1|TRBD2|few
CASNGGANDNEQFF
TGCGCCTCGAACGGGGGGGCCAATGACAATGAGCAGTTCTTC
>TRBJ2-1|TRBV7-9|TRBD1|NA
CASTTGETYNEQFF
TGTGCCAGCACCACAGGGGAAACCTACAATGAGCAGTTCTTC
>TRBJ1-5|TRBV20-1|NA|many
CSALVSGANQPQHF
TGCAGTGCTCTAGTCTCCGGGGCCAATCAGCCCCAGCATTTT
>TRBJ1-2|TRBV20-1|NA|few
CSDQITNYGYTF
TGCAGTGACCAGATAACTAACTATGGCTACACCTTC
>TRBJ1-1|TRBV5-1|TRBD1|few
CASRTTGFDTEAFF
TGCGCCAGCAGGACGACAGGGTTTGACACTGAAGCTTTCTTT
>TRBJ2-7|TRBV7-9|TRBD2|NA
CASSQGREGSYEQYF
TGTGCCAGCAGCCAGGGGCGGGAGGGATCCTACGAGCAGTACTTC
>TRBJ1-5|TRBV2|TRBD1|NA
CASSARDRDLYSNQPQHF
TGTGCCAGCAGTGCCCGGGACAGGGACCTTTATAGCAATCAGCCCCAGCATTTT
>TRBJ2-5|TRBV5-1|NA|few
CASSLEGFLQETQYF
TGCGCCAGCAGCTTGGAGGGGTTCCTCCAAGAGACCCAGTACTTC
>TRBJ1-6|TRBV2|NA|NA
CASSEAGVSPLHF
TGTGCCAGCAGTGAAGCGGGAGTATCACCCCTCCACTTT
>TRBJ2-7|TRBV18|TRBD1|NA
CASSPQSTGDEQYF
TGTGCCAGCTCACCACAATCGACAGGGGACGAGCAGTACTTC
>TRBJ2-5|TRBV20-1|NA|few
CSAQRGLIQETQYF
TGCAGTGCTCAAAGGGGTCTGATACAAGAGACCCAGTACTTC
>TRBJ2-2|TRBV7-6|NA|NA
CASSFDRTGELFF
TGTGCCAGCAGCTTCGACAGAACCGGGGAGCTGTTTTTT
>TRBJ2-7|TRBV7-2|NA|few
CASSLDSNSYEQYF
TGTGCCAGCAGCCTCGACAGTAACTCCTACGAGCAGTACTTC
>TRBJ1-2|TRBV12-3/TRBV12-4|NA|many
CASSESLYGYTF
TGTGCCAGCAGCGAGTCCCTCTATGGCTACACCTTC
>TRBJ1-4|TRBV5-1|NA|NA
CASSRSQGDNEKLFF
TGCGCCAGCAGCCGCTCACAGGGTGATAATGAAAAACTGTTTTTT
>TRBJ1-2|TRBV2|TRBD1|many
CASRGQARDGYTF
TGTGCCAGCAGGGGACAGGCTCGAGATGGCTACACCTTC
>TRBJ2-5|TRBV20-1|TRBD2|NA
CSARAPGGGGRDQYF
TGCAGTGCTAGAGCCCCCGGGGGCGGGGGGCGCGACCAGTACTTC
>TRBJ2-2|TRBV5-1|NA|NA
CASSLSDSPDSGELFF
TGCGCCAGCAGCTTGTCGGACAGCCCTGACTCCGGGGAGCTGTTTTTT
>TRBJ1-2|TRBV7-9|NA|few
CASSPFSTGTNGYTF
TGTGCCAGCAGCCCCTTTAGCACAGGAACTAATGGCTACACCTTC
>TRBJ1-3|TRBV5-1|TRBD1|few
CASSSIDRAAGNTIYF
TGCGCCAGCAGCTCGATCGACAGGGCGGCTGGAAACACCATATATTTT
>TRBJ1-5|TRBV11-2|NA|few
CASSLGGTTIRENQPQHF
TGTGCCAGCAGCTTGGGGGGGACAACAATCCGGGAGAATCAGCCCCAGCATTTT
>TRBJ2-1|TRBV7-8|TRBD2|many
CASSFFPGRASSYNEQFF
TGTGCCAGCAGCTTTTTCCCCGGGAGGGCGAGCTCCTACAATGAGCAGTTCTTC
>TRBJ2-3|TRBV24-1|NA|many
CATSVFQGETDTQYF
TGTGCCACCAGTGTGTTCCAGGGTGAAACAGATACGCAGTATTTT
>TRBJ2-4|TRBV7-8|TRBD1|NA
CASSLKGAENIQYF
TGTGCCAGCAGCTTGAAGGGGGCCGAAAACATTCAGTACTTC
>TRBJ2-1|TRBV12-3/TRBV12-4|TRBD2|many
CASSSSSGSYNEQFF
TGTGCCAGCAGTTCGTCTAGCGGGTCCTACAATGAGCAGTTCTTC
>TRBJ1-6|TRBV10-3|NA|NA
CAIRPGGPLRGSPLHF
TGTGCCATCAGACCAGGCGGGCCATTGAGAGGTTCACCCCTCCACTTT